This TCR beta chain originates from a study of CXCR3-negative and CXCR3-positive naive CD8 T cells. Notes on the study in general: Relative to memory CD8+ cells, whose diversity was much lower, both naive subsets had comparably high diversity.

The V gene's germline CDR1 is SGHTA and CDR2 FQGTGA. The CDR3 has 16 residues. Turning to this clonotype: The antigen is not known.

The method, 5' RACE with UMI labels, was used to prepare the TRB cDNA libraries. TCRdb re-analyzed the 5' RACE reads; it lists each CDR3 protein once, without DNA. Its clone listing holds fewer than 80,000 distinct CDR3 sequences. The sequence was collected from a human donor in good health. Some clones in this sample may be carry-over from other donors' samples. The rearrangement joins TRBV7-3 to TRBJ2-1; TCRdb's assignment of TRBD1 cannot be checked, as there is no DNA. The sample was naive CXCR3- CD8+ T cells from blood. The subset was: CD45RO-CCR7+CD27+CD95- naive CD8+ T cells lacking CXCR3 (TNR3-). The CDR3 sequence is CASSRLPGQGEDEQFF.